This TCR beta chain was profiled in a study of technical replicates of blood from a few donors. The V gene end was trimmed by 5 bases and the J gene end by 9 bases; junction bases not matched to a gene: 10. This CDR3 comprises 16 residues. The germline V gene has CDR1 SGHRS and CDR2 YFSETQ. Clones were read by immunoSEQ multiplex PCR, and TCRdb kept only the in-frame ones, dropping some. The table shows 79,000 or so clones, with approximately 96% occurring only once. Sequencing was performed on T cells isolated from PBMCs. The rearrangement uses TRBV5-1 and TRBJ2-1; the match to TRBD2 covers 14 bases. This TCR came from a human donor in good health. Here the CDR3 reads CASRSGTSGSHTEQFF. The CDR3 DNA sequence: TGCGCCAGCAGATCTGGGACTAGCGGGAGTCATACTGAGCAGTTCTTC. The whole variable domain, filled in from reference TRBV5-1 and TRBJ2-1, reads KAGVTQTPRYLIKTRGQQVTLSCSPISGHRSVSWYQQTPGQGLQFLFEYFSETQRNKGNFPGRFSGRQFSNSRSEMNVSTLELGDSALYLCASRSGTSGSHTEQFFGPGTRLTVL.